A selection of T cell receptor beta chains follows, all from one sample in a study of T cell responses to AZD1222 COVID-19 vaccine. Clones were read by immunoSEQ multiplex PCR, and TCRdb kept only the in-frame ones, dropping some. This sample has some 180,000 clones, with 92% found just once. The specimen was peripheral blood, collected 28 days after the second AZD1222 dose. The receptors stem from an adult who received the AZD1222 COVID-19 vaccine. Both conserved end residues are part of each CDR3. The D gene is left open where the match is weak. Clone size is stated in some rows and not others, as once, few, many or a class when expanded.

d_gene: TRBD2; len: 17; j_gene: TRBJ2-1; v_gene: TRBV15; abundance: .; CDR3aa: CATSTGDWLAGVNEQFF; CDR3nt: TGTGCCACCAGCACTGGAGACTGGCTAGCGGGGGTCAATGAGCAGTTCTTC
d_gene: .; len: 14; j_gene: TRBJ2-3; v_gene: TRBV7-2; abundance: .; CDR3aa: CASLLEPSTDTQYF; CDR3nt: TGTGCCAGCCTTTTAGAGCCTAGCACAGATACGCAGTATTTT
d_gene: TRBD2; len: 15; j_gene: TRBJ2-1; v_gene: TRBV7-6; abundance: .; CDR3aa: CASSRVAGAAGEQFF; CDR3nt: TGTGCCAGCAGCCGCGTAGCGGGCGCCGCGGGTGAGCAGTTCTTC
d_gene: TRBD2; len: 17; j_gene: TRBJ2-2; v_gene: TRBV4-2; abundance: .; CDR3aa: CASSQDLSGTNTGELFF; CDR3nt: TGTGCCAGCAGCCAAGATCTGAGCGGGACGAACACCGGGGAGCTGTTTTTT
d_gene: .; len: 14; j_gene: TRBJ1-1; v_gene: TRBV27; abundance: .; CDR3aa: CASSLVSSISEAFF; CDR3nt: TGTGCCAGCAGTTTAGTAAGCAGTATTTCCGAAGCTTTCTTT
d_gene: .; len: 13; j_gene: TRBJ1-1; v_gene: TRBV6-1; abundance: .; CDR3aa: CASSEVMGLEAFF; CDR3nt: TGTGCCAGCAGTGAAGTGATGGGGCTTGAAGCTTTCTTT
d_gene: .; len: 14; j_gene: TRBJ1-5; v_gene: TRBV27; abundance: .; CDR3aa: CASSFQGPHQPQHF; CDR3nt: TGTGCCAGCAGTTTTCAGGGTCCTCATCAGCCCCAGCATTTT
d_gene: .; len: 13; j_gene: TRBJ1-1; v_gene: TRBV13; abundance: .; CDR3aa: CASMRVMNTEAFF; CDR3nt: TGTGCCAGCATGCGGGTTATGAACACTGAAGCTTTCTTT
d_gene: .; len: 11; j_gene: TRBJ2-7; v_gene: TRBV12-3/TRBV12-4; abundance: .; CDR3aa: CASSPEGEQYF; CDR3nt: TGTGCCAGCAGTCCGGAGGGGGAGCAGTACTTC
d_gene: .; len: 19; j_gene: TRBJ2-7; v_gene: TRBV11-3; abundance: .; CDR3aa: CASSLAWGGASRPNYEQYF; CDR3nt: TGTGCCAGCAGCTTAGCCTGGGGCGGGGCATCCCGTCCCAACTACGAGCAGTACTTC
d_gene: TRBD2; len: 16; j_gene: TRBJ2-2; v_gene: TRBV3-1/TRBV3-2; abundance: .; CDR3aa: CASSQVAGANTGELFF; CDR3nt: TGTGCCAGCAGCCAAGTGGCGGGAGCGAACACCGGGGAGCTGTTTTTT
d_gene: .; len: 14; j_gene: TRBJ1-5; v_gene: TRBV28; abundance: .; CDR3aa: CASSLFRQNQPQHF; CDR3nt: TGTGCCAGCAGTTTATTTAGACAGAATCAGCCCCAGCATTTT
d_gene: .; len: 16; j_gene: TRBJ1-3; v_gene: TRBV3-1/TRBV3-2; abundance: .; CDR3aa: CASSQTILSSGNTIYF; CDR3nt: TGTGCCAGCAGCCAAACGATACTAAGCTCTGGAAACACCATATATTTT
d_gene: TRBD1; len: 14; j_gene: TRBJ2-7; v_gene: TRBV28; abundance: .; CDR3aa: CASRTGQGLGEQYF; CDR3nt: TGTGCCAGCAGGACAGGACAGGGGTTGGGCGAGCAGTACTTC
d_gene: .; len: 14; j_gene: TRBJ1-5; v_gene: TRBV5-5; abundance: .; CDR3aa: CASSLDRSSQPQHF; CDR3nt: TGTGCCAGCAGCTTGGATAGGTCAAGTCAGCCCCAGCATTTT
d_gene: .; len: 15; j_gene: TRBJ1-2; v_gene: TRBV11-3; abundance: .; CDR3aa: CASSRDRILLYGYTF; CDR3nt: TGTGCCAGCAGCCGCGACAGGATACTTCTCTATGGCTACACCTTC
d_gene: .; len: 16; j_gene: TRBJ1-6; v_gene: TRBV19; abundance: .; CDR3aa: CASSILGSSYNSPLHF; CDR3nt: TGTGCCAGTAGTATCCTGGGGAGCTCCTATAATTCACCCCTCCACTTT
d_gene: .; len: 11; j_gene: TRBJ2-1; v_gene: TRBV6-2/TRBV6-3; abundance: .; CDR3aa: CASSWGRAQFF; CDR3nt: TGTGCCAGCAGCTGGGGGCGGGCCCAGTTCTTC
d_gene: TRBD2; len: 15; j_gene: TRBJ2-2; v_gene: TRBV7-9; abundance: .; CDR3aa: CASSTGTSGTGELFF; CDR3nt: TGTGCCAGCAGCACCGGGACTAGCGGCACCGGGGAGCTGTTTTTT
d_gene: .; len: 16; j_gene: TRBJ1-6; v_gene: TRBV6-1; abundance: .; CDR3aa: CASSEAVQAYNSPLHF; CDR3nt: TGTGCCAGCAGTGAAGCTGTGCAAGCTTATAATTCACCCCTCCACTTT
d_gene: .; len: 13; j_gene: TRBJ2-1; v_gene: TRBV4-1; abundance: few; CDR3aa: CASSQPQGNEQFF; CDR3nt: TGCGCCAGCAGCCAACCCCAGGGAAATGAGCAGTTCTTC
d_gene: .; len: 15; j_gene: TRBJ2-1; v_gene: TRBV5-1; abundance: .; CDR3aa: CASSFGGGNYNEQFF; CDR3nt: TGCGCCAGCAGCTTTGGAGGGGGCAATTACAATGAGCAGTTCTTC
d_gene: TRBD1; len: 16; j_gene: TRBJ1-1; v_gene: TRBV29-1; abundance: .; CDR3aa: CSVYTPPQGGNTEAFF; CDR3nt: TGCAGCGTTTATACTCCACCACAGGGGGGGAACACTGAAGCTTTCTTT
d_gene: .; len: 16; j_gene: TRBJ2-5; v_gene: TRBV9; abundance: .; CDR3aa: CASSPLGRGAQETQYF; CDR3nt: TGTGCCAGCAGCCCCCTCGGTAGGGGGGCCCAAGAGACCCAGTACTTC
d_gene: .; len: 15; j_gene: TRBJ2-2; v_gene: TRBV7-2; abundance: .; CDR3aa: CASSLASGQSGELFF; CDR3nt: TGTGCCAGCAGCTTAGCGTCGGGACAATCAGGGGAGCTGTTTTTT
d_gene: TRBD1; len: 17; j_gene: TRBJ1-3; v_gene: TRBV5-1; abundance: once; CDR3aa: CASSSDRAPHSGNTIYF; CDR3nt: TGCGCCAGCAGCTCCGACAGGGCCCCACACTCTGGAAACACCATATATTTT
d_gene: TRBD2; len: 16; j_gene: TRBJ2-3; v_gene: TRBV6-5; abundance: .; CDR3aa: CASSYSSGGAPDTQYF; CDR3nt: TGTGCCAGCAGTTATTCTAGCGGGGGGGCCCCGGATACGCAGTATTTT
d_gene: TRBD1; len: 15; j_gene: TRBJ1-2; v_gene: TRBV7-9; abundance: .; CDR3aa: CASSLEPTGGHGYTF; CDR3nt: TGTGCCAGCAGCTTAGAACCGACAGGGGGCCATGGCTACACCTTC
d_gene: .; len: 15; j_gene: TRBJ2-2; v_gene: TRBV30; abundance: few; CDR3aa: CAWSVPGKDTGELFF; CDR3nt: TGTGCCTGGAGTGTACCAGGGAAGGACACCGGGGAGCTGTTTTTT
d_gene: TRBD1; len: 12; j_gene: TRBJ2-5; v_gene: TRBV10-3; abundance: .; CDR3aa: CATTGDGETQYF; CDR3nt: TGTGCCACCACAGGGGACGGGGAGACCCAGTACTTC
d_gene: .; len: 14; j_gene: TRBJ2-7; v_gene: TRBV9; abundance: .; CDR3aa: CASSVTPGSYEQYF; CDR3nt: TGTGCCAGCAGCGTAACCCCGGGCTCCTACGAGCAGTACTTC
d_gene: .; len: 14; j_gene: TRBJ2-7; v_gene: TRBV9; abundance: .; CDR3aa: CASSVSPGTYEQYF; CDR3nt: TGTGCCAGCAGCGTATCTCCAGGGACCTACGAGCAGTACTTC
d_gene: .; len: 14; j_gene: TRBJ2-7; v_gene: TRBV6-5; abundance: .; CDR3aa: CATPGLSRGDEQYF; CDR3nt: TGTGCCACCCCGGGACTCTCAAGAGGGGACGAGCAGTACTTC
d_gene: .; len: 13; j_gene: TRBJ2-5; v_gene: TRBV11-2; abundance: .; CDR3aa: CASSLGHQETQYF; CDR3nt: TGTGCCAGCAGCTTGGGCCACCAAGAGACCCAGTACTTC
d_gene: TRBD1; len: 16; j_gene: TRBJ2-3; v_gene: TRBV9; abundance: .; CDR3aa: CASSVLTGGGTDTQYF; CDR3nt: TGTGCCAGCAGCGTACTTACAGGGGGCGGGACAGATACGCAGTATTTT